The next 3 T cell receptor beta chains were all read from a single sample in a study of blood T cell repertoires in COVID-19. Some clones are missing from TCRdb's copy, which holds only in-frame ones; the method was immunoSEQ multiplex PCR. The profile shows fewer than 300,000 clones, approximately 86% of them singletons. The source material was peripheral blood. All receptors come from a woman between 18 and 30 years old with acute or convalescent COVID-19.

This chain links TRBV2 with TRBJ1-1; no clear D. V gave up 8 bases and J gave up 1 base, with 20 bases separating them. The length of the CDR3 is 16 residues. Germline values: CDR1 SNHLY, CDR2 FYNNEI. The CDR3 sequence is CASRLEGPVKNTEAFF. CDR3 coding DNA: TGTGCCAGCCGACTAGAAGGACCGGTGAAGAACACTGAAGCTTTCTTT.

This clone was picked up one time. The rearrangement uses TRBV10-2 and TRBJ1-3; TRBD1 matches at 7 bases. CDR1 and CDR2 from the germline V gene are WSHSY and SAAADI. J lost 0 bases, V lost 6 bases, and 5 bases had no gene match. This CDR3 comprises 15 residues. The CDR3, as DNA: TGCGCCAGCAGCCCGGGACAGAACTCTGGAAACACCATATATTTT. This sequence encodes CASSPGQNSGNTIYF.

This chain links TRBV6-5 with TRBJ1-1; D might be TRBD1 (5 bases). Germline CDR1 is MNHEY and CDR2 is SVGAGI. Trimming took off 6 bases at V and 1 base at J, with 9 bases between the two ends. The CDR3 contains 13 residues. CDR3 bases: TGTGCCAGCAGCAGACAGAAGAACACTGAAGCTTTCTTT. This translates into CASSRQKNTEAFF.